Listed below are T cell receptor beta chains from one sample, sequenced in a study of PD-L1 blockade in urothelial cancer. Using immunoSEQ multiplex PCR, the repertoire was profiled, and TCRdb retains in-frame clones only, with some absent. The sample shows more than 40,000 clones, roughly 80% of them seen only once. Specimen: PBMCs, collected around atezolizumab (anti-PD-L1) treatment. These receptors all stem from a man aged 55 to 69 with urothelial cancer. Each CDR3 is given with its conserved first and last residue. A D gene is named only where the DNA matches it firmly. For some rows the clone size is stated as once, few or many, or as a class when expanded; others skip it.

TRBJ1-1,-,-,TRBV5-1,CASSSLPGSTEAFF,TGCGCCAGCAGCTCTCTACCGGGGTCCACTGAAGCTTTCTTT
TRBJ2-3,-,-,TRBV7-7,CASSLGLQDTQYF,TGTGCTAGCAGCTTAGGACTACAAGATACGCAGTATTTT
TRBJ2-7,-,-,TRBV5-5,CASSLVLGEDEQYF,TGTGCCAGCAGCTTGGTTCTCGGGGAGGACGAGCAGTACTTC
TRBJ2-7,-,-,TRBV6-1,CASTFQPGGYEQYF,TGTGCCAGCACTTTCCAGCCCGGGGGCTACGAGCAGTACTTC
TRBJ1-6,few,-,TRBV10-2,CASSPADRRGYNSPLHF,TGCGCCAGCAGCCCCGCCGACCGGAGAGGCTATAATTCACCCCTCCACTTT
TRBJ1-4,-,-,TRBV5-1,CASSLDRPDEKLFF,TGCGCCAGCAGCTTGGACAGACCTGATGAAAAACTGTTTTTT
TRBJ1-1,few,-,TRBV11-1,CASSFEAAEESEAFF,TGTGCCAGCAGCTTTGAGGCGGCGGAAGAGTCTGAAGCTTTCTTT
TRBJ2-1,-,-,TRBV5-1,CASSLEQSSYNEQFF,TGCGCCAGCAGCTTGGAACAGAGCTCCTACAATGAGCAGTTCTTC
TRBJ2-7,-,TRBD2,TRBV19,CASSGGGDYEQYF,TGTGCCAGTAGTGGGGGAGGGGACTACGAGCAGTACTTC
TRBJ2-1,-,-,TRBV28,CASGAVDEQFF,TGTGCCAGCGGGGCGGTAGATGAGCAGTTCTTC
TRBJ1-6,-,TRBD1,TRBV28,CASTLTGDNSPLHF,TGTGCCAGCACCTTGACAGGGGATAATTCACCCCTCCACTTT
TRBJ1-1,-,-,TRBV19,CASMSADTEAFF,TGTGCCAGTATGTCAGCGGACACTGAAGCTTTCTTT
TRBJ2-1,few,-,TRBV10-3,CAISGQDRYYNEQFF,TGTGCCATCAGTGGCCAAGACAGATACTACAATGAGCAGTTCTTC
TRBJ2-3,-,TRBD2,TRBV7-9,CASRGLANTDTQYF,TGTGCCAGCAGGGGACTAGCGAACACAGATACGCAGTATTTT
TRBJ2-1,few,-,TRBV7-6,CASSSKSTWEQFF,TGTGCCAGCAGTTCGAAGTCGACTTGGGAGCAGTTCTTC
TRBJ2-7,few,-,TRBV28,CASSRGGEQYF,TGTGCCAGCAGTAGGGGTGGGGAGCAGTACTTC
TRBJ1-2,-,TRBD1,TRBV6-5,CASSYGSGGYGYTF,TGTGCCAGCAGTTACGGTTCAGGGGGCTATGGCTACACCTTC
TRBJ2-2,-,-,TRBV7-2,CASSLVSWLNAGELFF,TGTGCCAGCAGCTTAGTATCTTGGCTTAATGCCGGGGAGCTGTTTTTT
TRBJ2-7,-,-,TRBV7-5,CARSLREGWSYEQYF,TGTGCCAGAAGCCTCCGGGAGGGGTGGTCCTACGAGCAGTACTTC
TRBJ1-2,once,TRBD1,TRBV18,CASSTLRDRFYGYTF,TGTGCCAGCTCAACCCTACGGGACAGGTTCTATGGCTACACCTTC
TRBJ1-3,-,-,TRBV4-2,CASSQDRQAGSGNTIYF,TGTGCCAGCAGCCAAGATCGACAGGCTGGCTCTGGAAACACCATATATTTT
TRBJ2-7,-,TRBD2,TRBV5-1,CASSLAGGAYEQYF,TGCGCCAGCAGCTTGGCCGGGGGGGCCTACGAGCAGTACTTC